This is a list of T cell receptor beta chains from one sample in a study of T-cell reconstitution after alpha-beta-depleted transplantation in children. TCRdb recomputed calls from the PCR reads with MiXCR, one row per CDR3 protein. This repertoire shows hundreds of thousands of distinct CDR3 sequences, 15% to 20% found once; its top ten account for approximately 44%. The sequencing used PBMCs, mostly from graft donor cells, collected 360 days after TCRalphabeta/CD19-depleted stem cell transplant. These receptors were taken from a male patient aged 2 to 9 who had a stem cell transplant for acute lymphoblastic leukemia, so the T cells may come from the graft donor. The CDR3 runs from the conserved cysteine through the conserved F or W. A D gene is named only where the DNA matches it firmly. Rows give clone size only sometimes, using once, few, many, or a class for an expanded clone.

d_call: TRBD1; v_call: TRBV20-1; j_call: TRBJ2-2; clone_size: NA; cdr3_nt: TGCTGTGCTAGCTCCCTAGGACAGGGTTCAGTTCCCTCCACCGGGGAGCTGTTTTTT; cdr3_aa: CCASSLGQGSVPSTGELFF
d_call: NA; v_call: TRBV7-2; j_call: TRBJ2-3; clone_size: few; cdr3_nt: TGTGCCAGCAGCTTAGATTGGGATACGCAGTATTTT; cdr3_aa: CASSLDWDTQYF
d_call: NA; v_call: TRBV6-1; j_call: TRBJ2-2; clone_size: NA; cdr3_nt: TGTGCCAGCAGTACCCGGGGGAACACCGGGGAGCTGTTTTTT; cdr3_aa: CASSTRGNTGELFF
d_call: NA; v_call: TRBV6-5; j_call: TRBJ2-2; clone_size: NA; cdr3_nt: TGTGCCAGCAGGCTACTCGAAGGGGGATTACTCACCGGGGAGCTGTTTTTT; cdr3_aa: CASRLLEGGLLTGELFF
d_call: NA; v_call: TRBV12-3/TRBV12-4; j_call: TRBJ2-7; clone_size: NA; cdr3_nt: TGTGCCAGCAGTTTACACTTTACCTACGAGCAGTACTTC; cdr3_aa: CASSLHFTYEQYF
d_call: NA; v_call: TRBV5-6; j_call: TRBJ2-7; clone_size: few; cdr3_nt: TGTGCCAGCAGCAGACAGGAATACGAGCAGTACTTC; cdr3_aa: CASSRQEYEQYF
d_call: NA; v_call: TRBV9; j_call: TRBJ2-7; clone_size: NA; cdr3_nt: TGTGCCAGCAGCGTAGAGTGGCAGAGCTCCTACGAGCAGTACTTC; cdr3_aa: CASSVEWQSSYEQYF
d_call: NA; v_call: TRBV7-8; j_call: TRBJ1-2; clone_size: few; cdr3_nt: TGTGCCAGCAGCTGGGACAACTATGGCTACACCTTC; cdr3_aa: CASSWDNYGYTF
d_call: NA; v_call: TRBV5-1; j_call: TRBJ1-1; clone_size: many; cdr3_nt: TGCGCCAGCAGCTTACAGGGAGGATTGAACACTGAAGCTTTCTTT; cdr3_aa: CASSLQGGLNTEAFF
d_call: TRBD2; v_call: TRBV5-1; j_call: TRBJ2-3; clone_size: many; cdr3_nt: TGCGCCAGCAGCATTACTAGCGGGAGTGGCACTAGCACAGATACGCAGTATTTT; cdr3_aa: CASSITSGSGTSTDTQYF
d_call: NA; v_call: TRBV11-2; j_call: TRBJ1-1; clone_size: NA; cdr3_nt: TGTGCCAGCAGCTTAGGCGTCGGGTGGACTGAAGCTTTCTTT; cdr3_aa: CASSLGVGWTEAFF
d_call: NA; v_call: TRBV4-3; j_call: TRBJ1-2; clone_size: few; cdr3_nt: TGCGCCAGCAGCCAAGACTGGACGTTAGCTAACTATGGCTACACCTTC; cdr3_aa: CASSQDWTLANYGYTF
d_call: TRBD2; v_call: TRBV12-3/TRBV12-4; j_call: TRBJ2-4; clone_size: few; cdr3_nt: TGTGCCAGCAGTAGCGGGAGGGGAGTTCTAGCCAAAAACATTCAGTACTTC; cdr3_aa: CASSSGRGVLAKNIQYF
d_call: TRBD2; v_call: TRBV24-1; j_call: TRBJ2-7; clone_size: NA; cdr3_nt: TGTGCCACCAGTGTAAGGACTAGCGGGAAACCCCGATTTGACGAGCAGTACTTC; cdr3_aa: CATSVRTSGKPRFDEQYF
d_call: NA; v_call: TRBV20-1; j_call: TRBJ1-5; clone_size: NA; cdr3_nt: TGCAGTGCTAGTGGGGGGGATCAGCCCCAGCATTTT; cdr3_aa: CSASGGDQPQHF
d_call: NA; v_call: TRBV9; j_call: TRBJ2-1; clone_size: NA; cdr3_nt: TGTGCCAGCAGCGTAGTCGAGACTGGGGGGCCCGATGAGCAGTTCTTC; cdr3_aa: CASSVVETGGPDEQFF
d_call: TRBD2; v_call: TRBV19; j_call: TRBJ2-1; clone_size: NA; cdr3_nt: TGTGCCAGTAGTCTCCAAGGGGGACTAGTAATGGGTGAGCAGTTCTTC; cdr3_aa: CASSLQGGLVMGEQFF
d_call: TRBD1; v_call: TRBV12-3/TRBV12-4; j_call: TRBJ2-2; clone_size: many; cdr3_nt: TGTGCCAGCAGTCGACAGGGGGCGAACACCGGGGAGCTGTTTTTT; cdr3_aa: CASSRQGANTGELFF
d_call: NA; v_call: TRBV5-1; j_call: TRBJ2-5; clone_size: many; cdr3_nt: TGCGCCAGCAGCCTGCGTGCGGGGCTCCTCCAAGAGACCCAGTACTTC; cdr3_aa: CASSLRAGLLQETQYF
d_call: NA; v_call: TRBV9; j_call: TRBJ1-1; clone_size: NA; cdr3_nt: TGTGCCAGCAGCGTAGGTTCGACAGCCGGCGGTCCTGAAGCTTTCTTT; cdr3_aa: CASSVGSTAGGPEAFF
d_call: TRBD2; v_call: TRBV5-5; j_call: TRBJ2-2; clone_size: many; cdr3_nt: TGTGCCAGCAGCTTAGTCGGGAGGGACACCGGGGAGCTGTTTTTT; cdr3_aa: CASSLVGRDTGELFF
d_call: NA; v_call: TRBV20-1; j_call: TRBJ2-5; clone_size: NA; cdr3_nt: TGCAGTGCTAGAGAGTGGGTGACGCAAGAGACCCAGTACTTC; cdr3_aa: CSAREWVTQETQYF
d_call: NA; v_call: TRBV29-1; j_call: TRBJ2-1; clone_size: many; cdr3_nt: TGCAGCGTTGAGTCACGGCTTTTGGATGAGCAGTTCTTC; cdr3_aa: CSVESRLLDEQFF
d_call: NA; v_call: TRBV12-3/TRBV12-4; j_call: TRBJ2-7; clone_size: many; cdr3_nt: TGTGCCAGCAGTTTAAGCGGCTACCAGGGTTACGAGCAGTACTTC; cdr3_aa: CASSLSGYQGYEQYF
d_call: TRBD2; v_call: TRBV4-2; j_call: TRBJ2-7; clone_size: NA; cdr3_nt: TGTGCCAGCAGCCAACCGGGAGGGGAGACTTACGAGCAGTACTTC; cdr3_aa: CASSQPGGETYEQYF
d_call: NA; v_call: TRBV2; j_call: TRBJ2-3; clone_size: NA; cdr3_nt: TGTGCCAGCAGTGAACCGGCAATACTGTCGACCACAGATACGCAGTATTTT; cdr3_aa: CASSEPAILSTTDTQYF
d_call: NA; v_call: TRBV18; j_call: TRBJ1-5; clone_size: many; cdr3_nt: TGTGCCAGCTCAAAACAGAATCAGCCCCAGCATTTT; cdr3_aa: CASSKQNQPQHF
d_call: NA; v_call: TRBV12-3/TRBV12-4; j_call: TRBJ2-7; clone_size: many; cdr3_nt: TGTGCCAGCAGTCCCTCGCGCAGGGGTAGTCGCGAGCAGTACTTC; cdr3_aa: CASSPSRRGSREQYF
d_call: NA; v_call: TRBV3-1; j_call: TRBJ2-2; clone_size: NA; cdr3_nt: TGTGCCAGCAGTTCCCTCTGGGGGGAACCCAACACCGGGGAGCTGTTTTTT; cdr3_aa: CASSSLWGEPNTGELFF
d_call: NA; v_call: TRBV28; j_call: TRBJ2-1; clone_size: NA; cdr3_nt: TGTGCCAGCAGCCTAGGGGGGGTAAACAATGAGCAGTTCTTC; cdr3_aa: CASSLGGVNNEQFF
d_call: TRBD2; v_call: TRBV7-9; j_call: TRBJ2-1; clone_size: NA; cdr3_nt: TGTGCCAGCAGCTTACTAGCGGGAGTGGCGAACAATGAGCAGTTCTTC; cdr3_aa: CASSLLAGVANNEQFF